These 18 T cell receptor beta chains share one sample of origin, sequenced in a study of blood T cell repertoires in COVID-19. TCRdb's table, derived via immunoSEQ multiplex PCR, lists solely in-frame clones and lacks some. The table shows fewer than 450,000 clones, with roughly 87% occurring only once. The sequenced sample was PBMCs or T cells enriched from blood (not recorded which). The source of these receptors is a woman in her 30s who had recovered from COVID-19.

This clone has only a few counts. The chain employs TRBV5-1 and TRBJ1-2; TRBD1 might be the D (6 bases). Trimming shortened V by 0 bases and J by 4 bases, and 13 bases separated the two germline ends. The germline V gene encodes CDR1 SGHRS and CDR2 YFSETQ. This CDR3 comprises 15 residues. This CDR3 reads CASSLEWGPSYGYTF. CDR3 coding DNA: TGCGCCAGCAGCTTGGAGTGGGGGCCGTCCTATGGCTACACCTTC. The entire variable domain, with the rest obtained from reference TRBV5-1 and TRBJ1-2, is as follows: KAGVTQTPRYLIKTRGQQVTLSCSPISGHRSVSWYQQTPGQGLQFLFEYFSETQRNKGNFPGRFSGRQFSNSRSEMNVSTLELGDSALYLCASSLEWGPSYGYTFGSGTRLTVV.

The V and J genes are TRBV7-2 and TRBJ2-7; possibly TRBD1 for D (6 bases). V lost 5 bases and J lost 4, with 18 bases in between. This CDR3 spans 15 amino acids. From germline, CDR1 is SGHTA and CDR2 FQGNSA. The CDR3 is CASSLRGSSVYEQYF. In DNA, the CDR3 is TGTGCCAGCAGCCTAAGGGGGTCCTCTGTTTACGAGCAGTACTTC.

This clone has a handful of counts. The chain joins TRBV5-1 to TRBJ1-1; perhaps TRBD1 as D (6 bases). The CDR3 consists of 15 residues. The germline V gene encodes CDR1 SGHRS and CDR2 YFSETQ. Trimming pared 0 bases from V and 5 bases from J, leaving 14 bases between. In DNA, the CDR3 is TGCGCCAGCAGCTTGGAGCTAAGAGGGGGAACTGAAGCTTTCTTT. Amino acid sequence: CASSLELRGGTEAFF.

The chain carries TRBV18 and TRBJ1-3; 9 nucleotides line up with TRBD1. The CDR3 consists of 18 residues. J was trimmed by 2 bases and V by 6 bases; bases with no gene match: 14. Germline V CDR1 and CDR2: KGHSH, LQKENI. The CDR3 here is CASSPGTGSSTAGNTIYF. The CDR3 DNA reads TGTGCCAGCTCCCCCGGGACAGGGTCGTCGACGGCTGGAAACACCATATATTTT.

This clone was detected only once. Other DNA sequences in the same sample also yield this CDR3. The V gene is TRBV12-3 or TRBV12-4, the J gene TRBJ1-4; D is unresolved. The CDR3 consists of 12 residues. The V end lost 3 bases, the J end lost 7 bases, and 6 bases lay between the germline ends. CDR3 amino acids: CASSFGGEKLFF. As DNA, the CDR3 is TGTGCCAGCAGTTTTGGAGGTGAAAAACTGTTTTTT.

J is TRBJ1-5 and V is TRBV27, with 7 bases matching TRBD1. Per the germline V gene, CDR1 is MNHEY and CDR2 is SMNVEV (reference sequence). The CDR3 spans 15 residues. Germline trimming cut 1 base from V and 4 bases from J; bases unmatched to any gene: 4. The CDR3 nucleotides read TGTGCCAGCAGTTTATACAGGGGAGGAAATCAGCCCCAGCATTTT. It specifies CASSLYRGGNQPQHF.

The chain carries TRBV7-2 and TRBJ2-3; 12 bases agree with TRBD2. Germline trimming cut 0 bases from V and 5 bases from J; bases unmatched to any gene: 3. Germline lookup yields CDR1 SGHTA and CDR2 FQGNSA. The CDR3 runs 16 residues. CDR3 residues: CASSLATSGGQDTQYF. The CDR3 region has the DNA TGTGCCAGCAGCTTAGCTACTAGCGGGGGGCAAGATACGCAGTATTTT.

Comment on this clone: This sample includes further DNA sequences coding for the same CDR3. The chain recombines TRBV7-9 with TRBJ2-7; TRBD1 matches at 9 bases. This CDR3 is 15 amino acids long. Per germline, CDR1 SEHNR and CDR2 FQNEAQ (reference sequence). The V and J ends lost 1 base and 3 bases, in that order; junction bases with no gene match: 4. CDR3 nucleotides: TGTGCCAGCAGCTTAGTTGGGACAGGGAGCTACGAGCAGTACTTC. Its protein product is CASSLVGTGSYEQYF. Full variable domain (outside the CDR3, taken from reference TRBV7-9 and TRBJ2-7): DTGVSQNPRHKITKRGQNVTFRCDPISEHNRLYWYRQTLGQGPEFLTYFQNEAQLEKSRLLSDRFSAERPKGSFSTLEIQRTEQGDSAMYLCASSLVGTGSYEQYFGPGTRLTVT.

The CDR3 sequence is CASSQETGGWREQYF. In DNA form, the CDR3 reads TGTGCCAGCAGCCAAGAGACAGGGGGCTGGCGCGAGCAGTACTTC. V usage is TRBV14 and J usage is TRBJ2-7, with TRBD1 matching 10 bases. The junction had 5 bases not matched to a gene; V was cut back by 0 bases and J by 6 bases. This CDR3 comprises 15 residues. Germline CDR1 SGHDN, CDR2 FVKESK.

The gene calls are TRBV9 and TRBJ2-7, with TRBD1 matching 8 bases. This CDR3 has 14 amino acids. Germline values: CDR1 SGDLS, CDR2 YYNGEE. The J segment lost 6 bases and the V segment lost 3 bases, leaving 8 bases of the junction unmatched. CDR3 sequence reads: CASSDPTGAAEQYF. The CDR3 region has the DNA TGTGCCAGCAGCGATCCGACAGGGGCCGCCGAGCAGTACTTC.

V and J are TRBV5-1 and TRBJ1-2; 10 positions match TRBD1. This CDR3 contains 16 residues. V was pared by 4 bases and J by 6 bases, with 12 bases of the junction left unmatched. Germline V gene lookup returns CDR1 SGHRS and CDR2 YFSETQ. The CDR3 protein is CASSDDRDRGSHGYTF. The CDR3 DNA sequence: TGCGCCAGCAGCGACGACCGGGACAGGGGTTCTCATGGCTACACCTTC.

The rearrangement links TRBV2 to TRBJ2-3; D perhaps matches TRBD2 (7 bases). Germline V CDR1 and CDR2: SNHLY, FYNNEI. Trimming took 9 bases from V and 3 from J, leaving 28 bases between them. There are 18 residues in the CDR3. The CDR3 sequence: CASIGGGLSPLGTDTQYF. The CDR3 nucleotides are TGTGCCAGTATTGGGGGGGGGCTTTCCCCCCTAGGGACAGATACGCAGTATTTT.

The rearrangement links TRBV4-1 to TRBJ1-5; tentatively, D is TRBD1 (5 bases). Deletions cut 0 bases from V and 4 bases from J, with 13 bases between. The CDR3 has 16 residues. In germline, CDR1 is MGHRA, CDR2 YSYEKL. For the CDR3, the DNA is TGCGCCAGCAGCCAAGAAGGGGCCCAGGGAAATCAGCCCCAGCATTTT. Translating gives CASSQEGAQGNQPQHF.

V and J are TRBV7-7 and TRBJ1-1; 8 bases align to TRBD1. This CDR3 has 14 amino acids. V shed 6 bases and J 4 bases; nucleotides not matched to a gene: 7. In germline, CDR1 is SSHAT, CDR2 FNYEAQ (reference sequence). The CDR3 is CASRHQGAGTEAFF. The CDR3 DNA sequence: TGTGCCAGCAGGCATCAGGGGGCGGGCACTGAAGCTTTCTTT.

In DNA, the CDR3 is TGTGCCTGGAGTCCTTTGTGGGGTGCGGGTTCACCCCTCCACTTT. It translates to CAWSPLWGAGSPLHF. The chain couples TRBV30 to TRBJ1-6; D is undetermined. From germline, CDR1 is GTSNPN and CDR2 SVGIG (reference sequence). Trimming stripped 2 bases from V and 9 bases from J, with 17 bases between. This CDR3 has 15 amino acids.

The CDR3 reads CATSPAGANQPQHF. CDR3 coding DNA: TGTGCCACCAGCCCCGCAGGGGCTAATCAGCCCCAGCATTTT. This chain connects TRBV15 to TRBJ1-5, with D possibly being TRBD1 (6 bases). This CDR3 has 14 amino acids. Germline CDR1 LNHNV, CDR2 YYDKDF (reference sequence). Trimming took off 5 bases at V and 4 bases at J, with 12 bases between the two ends. Complete variable domain (other parts from reference TRBV15 and TRBJ1-5): DAMVIQNPRYQVTQFGKPVTLSCSQTLNHNVMYWYQQKSSQAPKLLFHYYDKDFNNEADTPDNFQSRRPNTSFCFLDIRSPGLGDTAMYLCATSPAGANQPQHFGDGTRLSIL.

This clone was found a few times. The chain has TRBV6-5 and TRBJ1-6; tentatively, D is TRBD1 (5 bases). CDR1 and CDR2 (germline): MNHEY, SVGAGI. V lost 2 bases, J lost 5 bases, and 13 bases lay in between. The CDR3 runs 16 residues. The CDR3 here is CASSYRNRMNNSPLHF. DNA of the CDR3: TGTGCCAGCAGTTACCGGAACAGGATGAATAATTCACCCCTCCACTTT.

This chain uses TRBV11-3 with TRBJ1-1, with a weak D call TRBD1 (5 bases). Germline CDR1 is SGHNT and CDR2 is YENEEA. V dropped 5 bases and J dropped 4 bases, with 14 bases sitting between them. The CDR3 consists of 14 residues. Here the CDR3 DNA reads TGTGCCAGCAGCGTGGGGCTGGGGGGCACTGAAGCTTTCTTT. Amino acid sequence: CASSVGLGGTEAFF. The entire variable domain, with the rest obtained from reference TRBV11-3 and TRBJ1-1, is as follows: EAGVVQSPRYKIIEKKQPVAFWCNPISGHNTLYWYLQNLGQGPELLIRYENEEAVDDSQLPKDRFSAERLKGVDSTLKIQPAELGDSAVYLCASSVGLGGTEAFFGQGTRLTVV.